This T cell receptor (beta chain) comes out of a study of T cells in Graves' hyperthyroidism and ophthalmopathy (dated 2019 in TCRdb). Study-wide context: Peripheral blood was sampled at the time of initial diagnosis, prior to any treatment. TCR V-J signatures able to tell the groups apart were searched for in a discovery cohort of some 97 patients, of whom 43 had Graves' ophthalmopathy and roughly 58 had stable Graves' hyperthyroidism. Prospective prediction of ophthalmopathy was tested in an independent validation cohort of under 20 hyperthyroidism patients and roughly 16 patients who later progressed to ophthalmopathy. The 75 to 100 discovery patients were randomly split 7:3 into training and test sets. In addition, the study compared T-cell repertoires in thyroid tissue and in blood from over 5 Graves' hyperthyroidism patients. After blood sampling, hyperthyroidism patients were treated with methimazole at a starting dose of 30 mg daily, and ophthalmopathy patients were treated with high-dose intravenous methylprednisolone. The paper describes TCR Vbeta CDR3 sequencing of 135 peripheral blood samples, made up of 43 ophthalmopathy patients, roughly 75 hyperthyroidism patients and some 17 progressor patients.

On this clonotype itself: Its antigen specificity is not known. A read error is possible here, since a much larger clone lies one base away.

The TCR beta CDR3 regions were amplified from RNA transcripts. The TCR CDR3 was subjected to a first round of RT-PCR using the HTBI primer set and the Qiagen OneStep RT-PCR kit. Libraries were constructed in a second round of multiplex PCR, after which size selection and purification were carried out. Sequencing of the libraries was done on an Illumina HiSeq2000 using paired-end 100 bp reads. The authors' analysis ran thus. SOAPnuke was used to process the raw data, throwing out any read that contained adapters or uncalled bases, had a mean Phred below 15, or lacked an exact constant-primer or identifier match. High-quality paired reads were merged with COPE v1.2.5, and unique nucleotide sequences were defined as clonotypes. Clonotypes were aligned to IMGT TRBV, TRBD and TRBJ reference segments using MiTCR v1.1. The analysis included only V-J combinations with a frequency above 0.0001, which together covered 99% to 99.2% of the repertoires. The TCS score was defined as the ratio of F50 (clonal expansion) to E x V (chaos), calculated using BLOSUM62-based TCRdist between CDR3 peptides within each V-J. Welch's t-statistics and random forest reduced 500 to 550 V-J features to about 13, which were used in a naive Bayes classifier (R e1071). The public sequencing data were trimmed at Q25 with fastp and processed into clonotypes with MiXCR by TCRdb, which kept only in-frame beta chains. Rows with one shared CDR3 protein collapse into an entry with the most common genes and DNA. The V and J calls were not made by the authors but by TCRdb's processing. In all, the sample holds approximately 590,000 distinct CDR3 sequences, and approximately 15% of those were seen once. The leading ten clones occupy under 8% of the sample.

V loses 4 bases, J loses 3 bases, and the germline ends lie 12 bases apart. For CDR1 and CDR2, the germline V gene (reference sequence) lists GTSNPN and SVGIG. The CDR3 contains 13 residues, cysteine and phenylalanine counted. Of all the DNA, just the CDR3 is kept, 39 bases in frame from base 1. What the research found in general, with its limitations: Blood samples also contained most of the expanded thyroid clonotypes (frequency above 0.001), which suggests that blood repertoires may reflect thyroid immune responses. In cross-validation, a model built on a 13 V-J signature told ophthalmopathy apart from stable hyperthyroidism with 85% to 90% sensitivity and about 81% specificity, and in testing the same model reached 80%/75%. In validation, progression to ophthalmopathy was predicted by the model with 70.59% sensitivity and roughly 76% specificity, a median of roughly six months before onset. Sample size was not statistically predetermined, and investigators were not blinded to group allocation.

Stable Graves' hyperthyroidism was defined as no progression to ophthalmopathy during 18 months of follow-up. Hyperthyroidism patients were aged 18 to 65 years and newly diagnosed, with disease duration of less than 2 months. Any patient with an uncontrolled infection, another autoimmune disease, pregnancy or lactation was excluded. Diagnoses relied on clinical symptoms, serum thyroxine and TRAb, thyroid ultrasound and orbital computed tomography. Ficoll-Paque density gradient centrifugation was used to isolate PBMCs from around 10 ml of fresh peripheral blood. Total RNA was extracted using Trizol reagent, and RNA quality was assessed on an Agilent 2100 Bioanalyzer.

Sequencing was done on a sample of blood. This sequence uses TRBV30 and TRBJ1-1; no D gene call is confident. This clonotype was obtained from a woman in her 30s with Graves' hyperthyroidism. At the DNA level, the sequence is TGTGCCTGGAAGGCTGTTGTGGACACTGAAGCTTTCTTT. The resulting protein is CAWKAVVDTEAFF.